This is a list of T cell receptor beta chains from one sample in a study of CD4 T cells in relation to SARS-CoV-2 and coronaviruses. No antigen has been assigned to these receptors. The protocol was immunoSEQ multiplex PCR, while the TCRdb copy is restricted to in-frame clones and leaves out a portion. This sample carries 20,000 to 25,000 clones, approximately 72% of them seen once, and the ten largest clones take 9.5% to 15%. Sequencing used CD4+ T cells from PBMCs, cultured in vitro. The origin of the receptors is a human donor in good health. The conserved cysteine and the conserved F or W are not part of the CDR3 here.

V gene,J gene,CDR3 protein
TRBV5-4,TRBJ2-7,ASSTDSLYEQY
TRBV5-5,TRBJ1-2,ASSQGRNYGYT
TRBV19,TRBJ2-7,ASSMTIGYRGLSYEQY
TRBV27,TRBJ1-1,ASKRRTTTMNTEAF
TRBV5-1,TRBJ2-7,ASSLRTGTGGEQY
TRBV3-1/TRBV3-2,TRBJ2-7,ASSQFDRQGSVEQY
TRBV9,TRBJ2-3,ASSVGSVITDTQY
TRBV2,TRBJ2-7,ASSSRQALTYEQY
TRBV12-5,TRBJ2-1,ASGFEGGFYNEQF
TRBV18,TRBJ1-1,ASSPPTNTEAF
TRBV24-1,TRBJ2-2,ATSERQANTGELF
TRBV6-6,TRBJ2-6,ASSLATGGAGANVLT
TRBV11-2,TRBJ1-1,ASSFVTGATMNTEAF
TRBV4-1,TRBJ2-1,ASSRGTAGEQF
TRBV28,TRBJ1-4,ASQSLSEKLF
TRBV19,TRBJ1-2,ASTVTGNYGYT
TRBV6-6,TRBJ1-1,ASSTRALAEAF
TRBV11-2,TRBJ2-3,ASTAGGTDTQY
TRBV6-4,TRBJ2-5,ASSDPQRTGRETQY
TRBV28,TRBJ2-3,ASSIYWDRAPDTQY
TRBV25-1,TRBJ2-1,ASEDSGSFNEQF
TRBV29-1,TRBJ1-2,SVEDRVNGYT
TRBV9,TRBJ2-7,ASSVGTVRRAEQY
TRBV28,TRBJ2-3,ASKRGNPSTDTQY
TRBV18,TRBJ2-1,ASSPRWGGRTRPDNEQF
TRBV5-8,TRBJ2-7,ASSKGRPDEQY
TRBV10-2,TRBJ1-1,ASRITGLNTEAF
TRBV9,TRBJ1-1,ASSVGGGQGEAF
TRBV9,TRBJ1-4,ASSVGTGGVEKLF
TRBV19,TRBJ1-1,ASSLERDTKGKAF
TRBV28,TRBJ2-7,ASSTQDLEQY
TRBV18,TRBJ2-3,ASSPRITDTQY
TRBV15,TRBJ2-7,ATSREGAESYEQY
TRBV13,TRBJ2-7,ASSFSGRPASSYEQY
TRBV5-1,TRBJ2-1,ASSFGGGATYNEQF
TRBV6-6,TRBJ1-4,ASTRGGTNEKLF